This T cell receptor (beta chain) was captured by sequencing in a study of Ad26.COV2.S vaccination and SARS-CoV-2 variants (dated by TCRdb to the early 2020s). Notes on the research overall: Vaccine-arm donors came from COV1001, a multicentre, randomized, double-blind, placebo-controlled phase I-IIa trial of Ad26.COV2.S in healthy adults. Ad26.COV2.S was administered intramuscularly at 5 x 10^10 or 1 x 10^11 viral particles, either as a single shot or as two shots given 56 days apart. The specificity and breadth of SARS-CoV-2-reactive T cell receptors after Ad26.COV2.S vaccination were assessed by TCRbeta repertoire sequencing. The TCR-sequenced set comprised approximately 32 samples: roughly 19 Ad26.COV2.S vaccine recipients, 5 placebo recipients and 8 SARS-CoV-2 convalescent individuals. Trial participants were randomized into five groups of five: low-dose or high-dose Ad26.COV2.S given once or twice, or placebo on both occasions. Investigators remained blinded to trial group allocation during experiments and outcome assessment. The investigation overall reported the following: The authors noted that total T cell responses may have been underestimated by the TCR breadth and depth analyses. Comparing responses between vaccine doses or regimens was not something the study was powered to do. Compared with placebo recipients, Ad26.COV2.S recipients showed higher spike-specific TCR breadth (P = 0.0014). Substantial breadth of spike-specific CD8+ and CD4+ T cell responses was reported after vaccination. Vaccine and placebo recipients had comparable non-spike TCR breadth, which fits with the vaccine containing only spike.

As regards this clone: No cognate antigen has been identified for it. Per-nucleotide qualities are absent, and no much larger clonotype sits a single base away.

TCRbeta CDR3 regions were sequenced with the immunoSEQ Assay. After extraction, genomic DNA underwent amplification by bias-controlled multiplex PCR, followed by high-throughput sequencing. The study's own analysis went as follows. To quantify the absolute abundance of every unique TCRbeta CDR3 region, sequences were collapsed and filtered. T cell fraction was estimated by normalizing TCRbeta template counts to usable DNA, with usable DNA measured through amplification of reference genes found in all nucleated cells. Repertoire TCRs were annotated as SARS-CoV-2-specific by exact matching of V gene, CDR3 amino acid sequence and J gene to a known reactive TCR set. The reference SARS-CoV-2 TCR set was derived from MIRA and filtered for enrichment in COVID-19-positive ImmuneCODE repertoires, a step that removed public or cross-reactive TCRs. Using the MIRA antigens, annotated TCRs were further analysed by specific ORF or by position within an ORF. Breadth was defined as the number of annotated unique rearrangements divided by the total number of unique productive rearrangements, and depth was defined as the summed frequency of the annotated unique rearrangements. Two-sided Wilcoxon rank-sum tests were applied when comparing TCR breadth between groups. This is the immuneACCESS table as TCRdb keeps it, with only in-frame sequences that have V and J called. A part of the clones is gone; compared with another copy, unresolved V genes explain less than half, and the rest is unexplained. The D gene and trimming were derived from the DNA, and the V and J assignments and clone size from that table. The sample includes a few hundred thousand clones, with roughly four fifths observed a single time. The ten largest clonotypes hold nearly 7.5% of the sample.

The sample's treatment or condition label, decoded: over 15 received Ad26.COV2.S at low or high dose, single or two shots; five or six received placebo; per-sample allocation not given. For vaccine and placebo recipients, the sequenced repertoires came from samples collected on day 63 after the first injection. Between 29 July and 7 August 2020, Cohort 1b enrolled 20 to 30 adults aged 18-55 years at one site in Boston, USA. Ad26.COV2.S was a replication-incompetent adenovirus type 26 vector expressing a prefusion-stabilized SARS-CoV-2 spike protein from the original Wuhan strain. Germline trimming amounts to 0 bases on V and 10 bases on J, with 8 as the count of junction bases outside the gene matches. The CDR3 contains 15 residues, cysteine and phenylalanine counted. Just the 45-base CDR3 DNA is kept, in frame starting at base 1. The CDR1 and CDR2 encoded by the germline V gene are SGHRS and YFSETQ.

This clonotype originated in a person between 18 and 60 years old who received the Ad26.COV2.S COVID-19 vaccine or a placebo. The chain was built from TRBV5-1 and TRBJ2-1; 9 bases in between match TRBD2. The material was peripheral blood, obtained in a trial of Ad26.COV2.S vaccine versus placebo. The CDR3 reads as follows: CASSLEAGGPGEQFF. The nucleotide sequence is TGCGCCAGCAGCTTGGAGGCGGGAGGGCCGGGGGAGCAGTTCTTC.